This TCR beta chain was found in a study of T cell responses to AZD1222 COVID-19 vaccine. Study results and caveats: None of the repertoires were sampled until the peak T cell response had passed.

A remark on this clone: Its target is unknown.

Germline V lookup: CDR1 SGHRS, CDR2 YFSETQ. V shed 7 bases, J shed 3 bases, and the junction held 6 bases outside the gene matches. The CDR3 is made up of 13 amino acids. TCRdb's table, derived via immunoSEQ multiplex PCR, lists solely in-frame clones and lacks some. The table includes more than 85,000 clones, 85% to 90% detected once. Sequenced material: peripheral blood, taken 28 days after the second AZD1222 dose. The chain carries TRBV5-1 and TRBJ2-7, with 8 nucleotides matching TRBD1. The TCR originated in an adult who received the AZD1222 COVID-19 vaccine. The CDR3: CASGQGSGYEQYF. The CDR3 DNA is TGCGCCAGCGGACAGGGCTCCGGCTACGAGCAGTACTTC.